This T cell receptor (beta chain) was sequenced for a study of cytomegalovirus exposure and HLA in healthy donors. Overall study results and limits: Reports state that TCR beta sequences accurately predicted most subjects' HLA-A and HLA-B alleles. Later on, an analysis showed TCR association rates differing by HLA locus, with DRB1 the most and HLA-C the fewest.

With respect to this clone: The antigen is undetermined.

Researchers ran the PCR with 60 Vbeta and 13 Jbeta primers. The table came from immunoSEQ multiplex PCR; TCRdb's copy has only in-frame clones and leaves some out. The sample has 90,000 to 150,000 clones, over 8.5% seen once. With 1 base clipped from V and 2 bases from J, the junction kept 6 bases outside the gene matches. There are 16 residues in the CDR3. Germline CDR1 is SEHNR and CDR2 is FQNEAQ (reference sequence). The sequenced sample was PBMCs. The chain recombines TRBV7-9 with TRBJ1-2; 8 nucleotides align to TRBD1. This sequence was found in a woman in her thirties or forties in good health and CMV-seropositive. The CDR3 DNA sequence: TGTGCCAGCAGCTTAGGGGGGCAGGGGGCCAACTATGGCTACACCTTC. Protein: CASSLGGQGANYGYTF.